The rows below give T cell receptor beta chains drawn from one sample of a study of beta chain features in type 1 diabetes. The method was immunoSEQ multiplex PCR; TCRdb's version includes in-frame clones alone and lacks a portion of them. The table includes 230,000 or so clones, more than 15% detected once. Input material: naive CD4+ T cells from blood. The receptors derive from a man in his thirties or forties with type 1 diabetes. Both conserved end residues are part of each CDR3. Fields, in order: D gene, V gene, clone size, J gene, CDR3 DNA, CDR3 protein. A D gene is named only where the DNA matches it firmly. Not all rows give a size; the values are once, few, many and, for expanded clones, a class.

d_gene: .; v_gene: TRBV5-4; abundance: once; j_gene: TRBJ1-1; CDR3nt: TGTGCCAGCAGCCATGGGGCCGGGACTTTGAACACTGAAGCTTTCTTT; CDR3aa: CASSHGAGTLNTEAFF
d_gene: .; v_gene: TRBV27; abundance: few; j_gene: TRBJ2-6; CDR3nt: TGTGCCAGCAGTTTTAGGGGTTCTGGGGCCAACGTCCTGACTTTC; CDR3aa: CASSFRGSGANVLTF
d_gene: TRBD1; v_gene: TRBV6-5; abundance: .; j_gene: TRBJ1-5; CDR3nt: TGTGCCAGCAGTTACTCCGGGACAGCCCTCAATCAGCCCCAGCATTTT; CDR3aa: CASSYSGTALNQPQHF
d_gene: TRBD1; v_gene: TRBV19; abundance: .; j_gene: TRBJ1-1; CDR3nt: TGTGCCAGTAGTATGGACAGGGCGAACACTGAAGCTTTCTTT; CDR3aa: CASSMDRANTEAFF
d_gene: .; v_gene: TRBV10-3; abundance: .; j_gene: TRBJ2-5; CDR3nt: TGTGCCATCAGTGAGATAGAAGAGACCCAGTACTTC; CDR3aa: CAISEIEETQYF
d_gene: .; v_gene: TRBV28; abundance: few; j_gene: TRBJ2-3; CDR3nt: TGTGCCAGCAGTCGGGGATACACAGATACGCAGTATTTT; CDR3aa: CASSRGYTDTQYF
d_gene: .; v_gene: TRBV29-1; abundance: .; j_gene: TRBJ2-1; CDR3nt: TGCAGCGCTCAGGCACAGTCCTACAATGAGCAGTTCTTC; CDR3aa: CSAQAQSYNEQFF
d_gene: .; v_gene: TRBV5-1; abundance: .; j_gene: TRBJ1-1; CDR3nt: TGCGCCAGCAGCCCGGCTGTCGGGAACACTGAAGCTTTCTTT; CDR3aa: CASSPAVGNTEAFF
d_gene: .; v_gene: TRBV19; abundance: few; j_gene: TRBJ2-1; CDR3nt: TGTGCCAGTAGTGACAATGAGCAGTTCTTC; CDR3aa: CASSDNEQFF
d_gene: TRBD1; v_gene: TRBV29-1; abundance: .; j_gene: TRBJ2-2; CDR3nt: TGCAGCGTTGGACAGGGGAACACCGGGGAGCTGTTTTTT; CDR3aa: CSVGQGNTGELFF
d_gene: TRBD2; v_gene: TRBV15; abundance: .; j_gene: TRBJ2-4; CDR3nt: TGTGCCACCGAGGACAGCGGGAGGCCAGGGGCCAAAAACATTCAGTACTTC; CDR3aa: CATEDSGRPGAKNIQYF
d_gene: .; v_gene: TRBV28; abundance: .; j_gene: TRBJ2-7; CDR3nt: TGTGCCAGCACCCCGCAGGGTTGGTACGAGCAGTACTTC; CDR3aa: CASTPQGWYEQYF
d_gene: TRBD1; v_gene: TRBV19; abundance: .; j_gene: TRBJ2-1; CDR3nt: TGTGCCAGTAGTACACGACAGGGGGCTTCCAATGAGCAGTTCTTC; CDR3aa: CASSTRQGASNEQFF
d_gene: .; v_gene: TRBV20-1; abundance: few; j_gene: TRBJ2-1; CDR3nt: TGCAGTGCTAACTACAATGAGCAGTTCTTC; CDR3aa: CSANYNEQFF
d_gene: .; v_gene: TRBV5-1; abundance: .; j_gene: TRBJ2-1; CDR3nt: TGCGCCAGCAGCACTCGACAGTTCAATGAGCAGTTCTTC; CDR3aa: CASSTRQFNEQFF
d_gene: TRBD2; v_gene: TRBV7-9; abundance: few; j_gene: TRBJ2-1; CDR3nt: TGTGCCAGCAGCTTAGTAGTGGCTAGCGGGACGGATGAGCAGTTCTTC; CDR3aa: CASSLVVASGTDEQFF
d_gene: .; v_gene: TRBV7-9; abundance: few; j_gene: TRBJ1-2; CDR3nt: TGTGCCAGCAGCGTCCAGGGTATCTATGGCTACACCTTC; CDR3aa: CASSVQGIYGYTF
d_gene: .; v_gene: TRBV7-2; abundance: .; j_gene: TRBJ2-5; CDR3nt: TGTGCCAGCAGCTTTACAAGAGAGACCCAGTACTTC; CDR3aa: CASSFTRETQYF
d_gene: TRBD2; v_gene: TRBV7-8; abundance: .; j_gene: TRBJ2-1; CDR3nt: TGTGCCAGCAGCTTAGCGGGGGGGTACAATGAGCAGTTCTTC; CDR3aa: CASSLAGGYNEQFF
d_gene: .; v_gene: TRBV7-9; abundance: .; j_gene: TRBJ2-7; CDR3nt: TGTGCCAGCAGCGCCAGGGGGGCCTACGAGCAGTACTTC; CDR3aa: CASSARGAYEQYF
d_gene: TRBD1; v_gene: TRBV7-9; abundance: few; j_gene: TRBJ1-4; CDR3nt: TGTGCCAGCAGCTTGGGACAGCCGGATGAAAAACTGTTTTTT; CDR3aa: CASSLGQPDEKLFF
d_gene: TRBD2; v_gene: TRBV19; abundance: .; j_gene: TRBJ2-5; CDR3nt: TGTGCCAGCAGACGATTCGGGACTAGCGACGAGACCCAGTACTTC; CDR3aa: CASRRFGTSDETQYF
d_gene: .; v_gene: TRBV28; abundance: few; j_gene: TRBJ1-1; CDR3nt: TGTGCCAGCAGCCCAACATCTGAAGCTTTCTTT; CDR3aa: CASSPTSEAFF
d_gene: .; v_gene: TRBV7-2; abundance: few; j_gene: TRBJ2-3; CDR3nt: TGTGCCAGCAGCTTAAGCGCGGGTGATACGCAGTATTTT; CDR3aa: CASSLSAGDTQYF
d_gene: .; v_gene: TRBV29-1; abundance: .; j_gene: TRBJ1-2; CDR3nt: TGCAGCGCCACACCGCAGGGTCTCGGCTACACCTTC; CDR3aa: CSATPQGLGYTF
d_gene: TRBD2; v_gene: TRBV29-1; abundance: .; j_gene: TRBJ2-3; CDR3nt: TGCAGCGGCCTGACTAGCGGGGGGGATACGCAGTATTTT; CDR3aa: CSGLTSGGDTQYF
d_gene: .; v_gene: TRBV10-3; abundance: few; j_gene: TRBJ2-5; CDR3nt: TGTGCCATCGGACAGCAACAAGAGACCCAGTACTTC; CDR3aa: CAIGQQQETQYF
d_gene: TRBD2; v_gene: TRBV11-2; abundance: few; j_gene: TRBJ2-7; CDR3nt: TGTGCCAGCAGACTGACTAGCGGGAGCGAGCAGTACTTC; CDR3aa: CASRLTSGSEQYF
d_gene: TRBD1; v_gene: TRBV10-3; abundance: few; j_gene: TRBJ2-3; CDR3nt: TGTGCCATCAGTGGGCAGGGGGCCGCCACTAGCACAGATACGCAGTATTTT; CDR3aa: CAISGQGAATSTDTQYF
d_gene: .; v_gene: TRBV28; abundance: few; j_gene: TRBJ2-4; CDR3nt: TGTGCCAGCAGATCCCCTCAGGGTCGTGAAGCCAAAAACATTCAGTACTTC; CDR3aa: CASRSPQGREAKNIQYF
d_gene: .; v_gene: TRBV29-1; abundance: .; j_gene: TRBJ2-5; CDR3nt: TGCAGCGTTGTTAGGGGCCTACAAGAGACCCAGTACTTC; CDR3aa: CSVVRGLQETQYF
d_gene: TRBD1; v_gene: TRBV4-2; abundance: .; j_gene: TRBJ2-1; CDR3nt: TGTGCCAGCAGCCTAGCGTCCGGGACAGATTACAATGAGCAGTTCTTC; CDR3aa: CASSLASGTDYNEQFF
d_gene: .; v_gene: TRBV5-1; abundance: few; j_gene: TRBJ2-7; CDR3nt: TGCGCCAGCAGCCCGGGGTGGGACGATTACGAGCAGTACTTC; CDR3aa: CASSPGWDDYEQYF
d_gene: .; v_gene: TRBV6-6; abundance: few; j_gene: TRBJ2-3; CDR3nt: TGTGCCAGCAGTCTAAGGACGGGCACAGATACGCAGTATTTT; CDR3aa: CASSLRTGTDTQYF
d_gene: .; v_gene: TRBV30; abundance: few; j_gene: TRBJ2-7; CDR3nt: TGTGCCTGGAGACGGGGGCCATCCTACGAGCAGTACTTC; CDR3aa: CAWRRGPSYEQYF
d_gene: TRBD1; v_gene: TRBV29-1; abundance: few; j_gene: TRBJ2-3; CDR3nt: TGCAGCGTCTCCAGGGGGTTGGATACGCAGTATTTT; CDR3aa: CSVSRGLDTQYF
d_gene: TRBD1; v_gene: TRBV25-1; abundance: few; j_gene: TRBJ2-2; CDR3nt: TGTGCCAGCAGTAGGGACAGCTTAAACACCGGGGAGCTGTTTTTT; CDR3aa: CASSRDSLNTGELFF
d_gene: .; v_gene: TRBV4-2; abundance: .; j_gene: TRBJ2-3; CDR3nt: TGTGCCAGCAGCCAGGGGGTAGGGGCAGGAGATACGCAGTATTTT; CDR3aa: CASSQGVGAGDTQYF
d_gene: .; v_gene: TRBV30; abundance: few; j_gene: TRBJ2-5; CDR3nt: TGTGCCTGGAGTGACCCGGGGCCCCAGTACTTC; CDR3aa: CAWSDPGPQYF
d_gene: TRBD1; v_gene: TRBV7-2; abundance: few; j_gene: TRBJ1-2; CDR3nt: TGTGCCAGCAGCTTAGATACAGGGGCTCATTATGGCTACACCTTC; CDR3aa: CASSLDTGAHYGYTF
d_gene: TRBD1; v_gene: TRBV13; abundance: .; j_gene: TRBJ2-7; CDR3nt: TGTGCCAGCAGGCAAACGGGACAGGGGATGATTAGAGCGGGAGCGGGCTCCTACGAGCAGTACTTC; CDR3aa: CASRQTGQGMIRAGAGSYEQYF
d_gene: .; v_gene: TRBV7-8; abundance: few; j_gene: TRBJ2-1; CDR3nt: TGTGCCAGCAGTCCCGGCCGGGTTCCGTATGAGCAGTTCTTC; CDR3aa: CASSPGRVPYEQFF
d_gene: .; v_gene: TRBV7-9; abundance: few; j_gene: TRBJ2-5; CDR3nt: TGTGCCAGCAGCTTAGCGGGCAGGGAACAAGAGACCCAGTACTTC; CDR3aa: CASSLAGREQETQYF
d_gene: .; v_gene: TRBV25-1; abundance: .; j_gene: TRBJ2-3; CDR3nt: TGTGCCAGCCTTCGGGGGGCGAGCACAGATACGCAGTATTTT; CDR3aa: CASLRGASTDTQYF
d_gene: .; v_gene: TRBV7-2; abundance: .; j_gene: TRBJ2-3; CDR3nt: TGTGCCAGCAGCTTAGCAGATACGCAGTATTTT; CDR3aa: CASSLADTQYF